This TCR beta chain stems from a study of T cell responses to AZD1222 COVID-19 vaccine. Study results and caveats: Spike-specific TCR repertoires showed rising breadth and depth after two AZD1222 doses. Unmutated variant regions are reportedly the target of nearly half of TCRs that are spike-specific. Samples come after the peak T cell response, not at day 14.

This clone has only a few counts. Antigen specificity is unknown. Repertoires were generated with immunoSEQ multiplex PCR, while TCRdb's copy carries only in-frame clones and drops some. The data show 150,000 or so clones, approximately 90% seen once. Germline assignment: CDR1 MGHRA and CDR2 YSYEKL. The CDR3 covers 14 residues. Trimming pared 2 bases from V and 4 bases from J, leaving 12 bases between. This TCR derives from an adult who received the AZD1222 COVID-19 vaccine. This chain links TRBV4-1 with TRBJ2-7, with D uncertain. This specimen consisted of peripheral blood, obtained 28 days after the second AZD1222 dose. This CDR3 is CASSQSPFAYEQYF. CDR3 DNA: TGCGCCAGCAGCCAATCCCCATTTGCATACGAGCAGTACTTC.